The next 20 T cell receptor beta chains were all read from a single sample in a study of vaccination effects on CD4 cells after COVID-19. These receptors have no known antigen. Before any sequencing was done, the ViraFEST assay used viral peptide pools to expand antigen-specific CD4+ T cells. Isolation of CD4+ T cells took place after approximately ten days of culture. None of the vaccinated had previously contracted SARS-CoV-2, and their nucleocapsid antibodies tested negative. Repertoires were generated with immunoSEQ multiplex PCR, while TCRdb's copy carries only in-frame clones and drops some. Here the sample spans tens of thousands of clones, over 70% being singletons. The input for sequencing was CD4+ T cells from PBMCs cultured with SARS-CoV-2 spike peptides, taken before COVID-19 vaccination. These receptors were obtained from a human donor who received a COVID-19 vaccine.

The chain couples TRBV5-1 to TRBJ2-1, with 11 bases aligning to TRBD2. This CDR3 region has 16 residues. Germline trimming cut 0 bases from V and 5 bases from J; bases unmatched to any gene: 4. From germline, CDR1 is SGHRS and CDR2 YFSETQ. The CDR3 DNA reads TGCGCCAGCAGCTTGGCCCTAGCGGGGGGAGACAATGAGCAGTTCTTC. Amino acid sequence: CASSLALAGGDNEQFF.

The V and J genes are TRBV5-6 and TRBJ1-1; 10 bases align to TRBD1. Unmatched junction bases numbered 2, after V lost 4 bases and J lost 2 bases. The V gene's germline CDR1 is SGHDT and CDR2 YYEEEE. The CDR3 runs 14 residues. The CDR3 DNA reads as TGTGCCAGCAGCCGGGACAGGGGCAACACTGAAGCTTTCTTT. It is translated as CASSRDRGNTEAFF.

The chain combines TRBV24-1 with TRBJ1-4, with 8 bases matching TRBD1. J lost 7 bases, V lost 1 base, and 4 bases had no gene match. The V gene's germline CDR1 is KGHDR and CDR2 SFDVKD. The CDR3 sequence is 15 residues long. The CDR3, as DNA: TGTGCCACCAGTGATTTATCAGGGGGCGTTGAAAAACTGTTTTTT. Residues: CATSDLSGGVEKLFF.

The J gene is TRBJ1-5, the V gene TRBV11-3; the match to TRBD1 covers 7 bases. The V and J ends lost 4 bases and 5 bases, in that order; junction bases with no gene match: 8. Germline CDR1 and CDR2: SGHNT and YENEEA. The CDR3 extends over 15 amino acids. CDR3 bases: TGTGCCAGCAGCTCGGGGCGGACAGGTTATCAGCCCCAGCATTTT. Its protein product is CASSSGRTGYQPQHF.

The chain has TRBV4-2 and TRBJ1-6; a weak D match, TRBD1 (6 bases). The CDR3 sequence is 15 residues long. Germline CDR1 is LGHNA and CDR2 is YNFKEQ. V gave up 4 bases and J gave up 7 bases, with 14 bases separating them. CDR3 coding DNA: TGTGCCAGCAGCCTATCCGGGACACCGAATTCACCCCTCCACTTT. This encodes CASSLSGTPNSPLHF.

The chain employs TRBV19 and TRBJ2-3; TRBD1 aligns across 8 bases. Per germline, CDR1 LNHDA and CDR2 SQIVND (reference sequence). Trimming cost V 5 bases and J 5 bases; bases outside gene matches: 12. The CDR3 spans 16 residues. The CDR3 region is CASSPRGQGSGDTQYF. The CDR3, as DNA: TGTGCCAGTAGTCCCCGAGGACAGGGCTCCGGAGATACGCAGTATTTT.

The chain carries TRBV28 and TRBJ1-1; D perhaps matches TRBD1 (5 bases). The CDR3 is 14 residues long. In germline, CDR1 is MDHEN, CDR2 SYDVKM. The V end lost 3 bases, the J end lost 8 bases, and 16 bases lay between the germline ends. The CDR3 sequence is CASSLRGLAGEAFF. As DNA, the CDR3 is TGTGCCAGCAGTTTGAGGGGCCTAGCGGGAGAAGCTTTCTTT.

This clone came up once. The chain joins TRBV6-4 to TRBJ2-2, with D possibly being TRBD1 (6 bases). The V end lost 4 bases, the J end lost 6 bases, and 15 bases lay between the germline ends. Germline lookup yields CDR1 MRHNA and CDR2 SNTAGT. CDR3 size: 15 residues. The CDR3 region is CASSAGRGRAGELFF. In DNA form, the CDR3 reads TGTGCCAGCAGTGCGGGCAGGGGTCGGGCCGGGGAGCTGTTTTTT.

The chain recombines TRBV6-4 with TRBJ1-1, with a possible D match to TRBD1 (5 bases). The CDR3 extends over 13 amino acids. The germline gives CDR1 MRHNA, CDR2 SNTAGT. The V end lost 6 bases, the J end lost 3 bases, and 11 bases lay between the germline ends. In nucleotides, the CDR3 is TGTGCCAGCAGCAGGGAGGCGGACACTGAAGCTTTCTTT. It translates to CASSREADTEAFF.

This clone showed up just a few times. The chain joins TRBV5-1 to TRBJ2-1; weak D call: TRBD2 (6 bases). Germline CDR1 is SGHRS and CDR2 is YFSETQ. CDR3 length: 15 amino acids. V was cut by 4 bases and J by 1 base, with 12 bases left in between. The CDR3 sequence is CASSPRLGSYNEQFF. CDR3 sequence (DNA): TGCGCCAGCAGCCCACGACTAGGTTCCTACAATGAGCAGTTCTTC.

This sequence joins TRBV7-9 and TRBJ2-2; 10 positions match TRBD1. Per germline, CDR1 SEHNR and CDR2 FQNEAQ (reference sequence). Trimming removed 5 bases from V and 6 bases from J; junction bases left unmatched: 3. The CDR3 consists of 14 residues. For the CDR3, the DNA is TGTGCCAGCAGCGTGGGACAGGGGTCCGGGGAGCTGTTTTTT. It encodes CASSVGQGSGELFF.

This clone was seen just once. The chain employs TRBV6-6 and TRBJ1-3; TRBD1 might be the D (5 bases). The V and J ends lost 0 bases and 2 bases respectively, with 11 bases between them. Germline CDR1 MNHNY, CDR2 SVGAGI (reference sequence). The CDR3 spans 16 residues. The CDR3 DNA follows: TGTGCCAGCAGTTACTCCGGGGCGCGGACTGGAAACACCATATATTTT. It is translated as CASSYSGARTGNTIYF.

The sample holds one count of this clone. CDR3 in DNA: TGTGCCAGCAGTTACTCCAGGACAGGGGACGAGACCCAGTACTTC. This translates into CASSYSRTGDETQYF. This chain connects TRBV6-5 to TRBJ2-5; 9 bases align to TRBD1. This CDR3 spans 15 amino acids. V was pared by 0 bases and J by 5 bases, with 4 bases of the junction left unmatched. Germline V CDR1 and CDR2: MNHEY, SVGAGI.

The chain recombines TRBV28 with TRBJ2-1; no firm D call. The germline V gene encodes CDR1 MDHEN and CDR2 SYDVKM. Trimming took off 5 bases at V and 4 bases at J, with 6 bases between the two ends. The length of the CDR3 is 12 residues. CDR3: CASSPQYNEQFF. CDR3 in DNA: TGTGCCAGCAGTCCTCAGTACAATGAGCAGTTCTTC.

The chain is built from TRBV18 and TRBJ2-6; no definite D call. There are 15 residues in the CDR3. V dropped 3 bases and J dropped 0 bases, with 6 bases sitting between them. Looked up from germline, CDR1 is KGHSH and CDR2 is LQKENI. As DNA, the CDR3 is TGTGCCAGCTCACCGGGGATCTCTGGGGCCAACGTCCTGACTTTC. Its protein is CASSPGISGANVLTF.

V and J are TRBV7-2 and TRBJ1-1; D gene ambiguous. Germline V lookup: CDR1 SGHTA, CDR2 FQGNSA. The CDR3 length is 14 residues. V was pared by 1 base and J by 7 bases, with 13 bases between. The CDR3 DNA follows: TGTGCCAGCAGCTTAGGGGCAGCTCCCATTGAAGCTTTCTTT. It codes for CASSLGAAPIEAFF.

This clone showed up just once. The chain couples TRBV6-6 to TRBJ2-5, with 9 bases identical to TRBD2. The CDR3 spans 16 residues. The trim removed 5 bases at V and 2 bases at J, leaving 9 bases unmatched. Looked up from germline, CDR1 is MNHNY and CDR2 is SVGAGI (reference sequence). This CDR3 reads CASSRRVAGVQETQYF. CDR3 coding DNA: TGTGCCAGCAGTCGCAGAGTAGCGGGGGTACAAGAGACCCAGTACTTC.

A few counts support this clone. This rearrangement joins TRBV9 to TRBJ1-2; D ambiguous. The germline V gene encodes CDR1 SGDLS and CDR2 YYNGEE. The CDR3 has 14 residues. The V gene lost 0 bases and the J gene lost 4 bases, with 10 bases spanning the gap. The CDR3 protein is CASSVDRGIYGYTF. The DNA of the CDR3 is TGTGCCAGCAGCGTAGATCGGGGTATCTATGGCTACACCTTC.

This clone was picked up one time. This sequence joins TRBV6-5 and TRBJ1-1; D is perhaps TRBD1 (6 bases). Trimming took 8 bases from V and 6 from J, leaving 16 bases between them. This CDR3 region has 13 residues. Germline CDR1 and CDR2: MNHEY and SVGAGI. CDR3 in DNA: TGTGCCAGCTCAAAACAGGGCCCCGCTGAAGCTTTCTTT. This sequence encodes CASSKQGPAEAFF.

This clone occurred a few times. V usage is TRBV6-5 and J usage is TRBJ2-1, with D possibly TRBD2 on 7 matching bases. CDR3 length: 14 amino acids. Germline CDR1 is MNHEY and CDR2 is SVGAGI. The germline V and J ends were trimmed by 1 base and 9 bases, with 13 bases remaining between them. The CDR3 sequence: CASSYWGGAGEQFF. The DNA of the CDR3 is TGTGCCAGCAGTTACTGGGGGGGGGCTGGTGAGCAGTTCTTC.